This TCR beta chain was profiled in a study of blood T cell repertoires in COVID-19. Turning to the study itself: Samples of COVID-19 (acute and convalescent) were obtained from the United States, Italy and Spain. The cDNA or gDNA used as material had been derived from T cells, B-cell-depleted T cells, or PBMCs.

Germline V gene data show CDR1 as SNHLY and CDR2 as FYNNEI. Germline trimming cut 5 bases from V and 7 bases from J; bases unmatched to any gene: 3. This CDR3 spans 14 amino acids. Generated by immunoSEQ multiplex PCR, the TCRdb table keeps only in-frame clones and is missing some. This sample has some 300,000 clones; around 91% occur once, and the top ten carry around 9.5%. This receptor was obtained from a woman between 35 and 50 years old who had recovered from COVID-19. The sample taken for sequencing was PBMCs or T cells enriched from blood (not recorded which). This chain uses TRBV2 with TRBJ2-1, with 12 bases lining up with TRBD2. The CDR3: CASSPTSGGNEQFF. For the CDR3, the DNA is TGTGCCAGCAGTCCTACTAGCGGGGGGAATGAGCAGTTCTTC.